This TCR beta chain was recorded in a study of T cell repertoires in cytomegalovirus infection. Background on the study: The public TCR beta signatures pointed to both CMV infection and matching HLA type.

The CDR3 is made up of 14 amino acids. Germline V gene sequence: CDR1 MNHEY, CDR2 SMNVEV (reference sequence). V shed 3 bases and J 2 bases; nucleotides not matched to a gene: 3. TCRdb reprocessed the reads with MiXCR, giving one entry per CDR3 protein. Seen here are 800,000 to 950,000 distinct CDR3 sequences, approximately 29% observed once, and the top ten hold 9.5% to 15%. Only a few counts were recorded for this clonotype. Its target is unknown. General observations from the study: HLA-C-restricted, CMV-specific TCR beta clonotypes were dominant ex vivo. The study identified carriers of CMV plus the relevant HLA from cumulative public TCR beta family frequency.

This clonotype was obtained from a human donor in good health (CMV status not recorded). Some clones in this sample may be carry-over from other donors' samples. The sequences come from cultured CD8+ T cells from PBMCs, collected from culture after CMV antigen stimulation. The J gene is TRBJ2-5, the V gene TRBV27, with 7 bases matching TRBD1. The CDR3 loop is CASSFARGQETQYF. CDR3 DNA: TGTGCCAGCAGTTTTGCCAGGGGGCAAGAGACCCAGTACTTC.